This T cell receptor beta chain stems from a study of persistence of HIV-infected CD4 T cells. The stimulus was an HIV-1 Gag 15-mer peptide pool, 1 ug/peptide/mL. Sorting selected CD4+ T cells upregulating both CD40 ligand and CD69. The J segment lost 8 bases and the V segment lost 4 bases, leaving 5 bases of the junction unmatched. This CDR3 contains 12 residues. Germline V lookup: CDR1 SGHNT, CDR2 YYREEE (reference sequence). About this clone itself: Its antigen is still unknown.

The immunoSEQ assay was version 4, run in survey mode. TCRdb's copy holds only in-frame clones and misses some; the assay was immunoSEQ multiplex PCR. The data contain around 24,000 clones, about 74% of them singletons. The V gene is TRBV5-4, the J gene TRBJ1-2; TRBD1 matches 7 bases. This sequence was found in an adult man with HIV who was CMV-seropositive. The sequenced sample was CD4+ T cells sorted from PBMCs after 18-hour stimulation, obtained from a patient who received antiretroviral therapy. CDR3 DNA: TGTGCCAGCAGCGAAAGGGGGCAAGGCTACACCTTC. Amino acids: CASSERGQGYTF.